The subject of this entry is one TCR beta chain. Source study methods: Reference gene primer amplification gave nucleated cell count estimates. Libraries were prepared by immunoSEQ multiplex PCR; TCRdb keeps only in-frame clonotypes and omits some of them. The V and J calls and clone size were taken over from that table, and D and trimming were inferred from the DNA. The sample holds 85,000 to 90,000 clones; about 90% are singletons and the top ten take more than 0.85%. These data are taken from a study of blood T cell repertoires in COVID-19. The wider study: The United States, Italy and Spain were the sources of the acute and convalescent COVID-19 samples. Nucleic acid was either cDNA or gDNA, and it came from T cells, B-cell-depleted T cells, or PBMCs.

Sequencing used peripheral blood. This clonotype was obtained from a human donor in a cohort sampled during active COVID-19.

DNA of the CDR3: TGTGCCAGCAGTTTATCGACTAGCGGCTTCTACGAGCAGTACTTC. It translates to CASSLSTSGFYEQYF. The chain combines TRBV27 with TRBJ2-7; TRBD2 agrees at 9 bases. Trimming took 0 bases from V and 3 from J; bases not matched to a gene: 3. CDR1 is MNHEY, CDR2 SMNVEV, per germline (reference sequence). CDR3 length: 15 amino acids.